This TCR beta chain emerged from a study of T cell responses to AZD1222 COVID-19 vaccine. Germline V gene sequence: CDR1 LGHNA, CDR2 YSLEER. The length of the CDR3 is 14 residues. The ends were cut back, 5 bases at V and 5 bases at J, with 14 bases in the middle. Libraries were prepared by immunoSEQ multiplex PCR; TCRdb keeps only in-frame clonotypes and omits some of them. This sample carries 90,000 to 130,000 clones, about 80% of them seen once, and the ten largest clones take roughly 9%. The clonotype comes from an adult in good health. This sequence joins TRBV4-3 and TRBJ2-3; TRBD1 is a possible D gene (6 bases). Sample: peripheral blood, taken on day 0 of AZD1222 vaccination. In nucleotides, the CDR3 is TGCGCCAGCAGCGACCTCAAAGGGGGAGATACGCAGTATTTT. Protein: CASSDLKGGDTQYF.